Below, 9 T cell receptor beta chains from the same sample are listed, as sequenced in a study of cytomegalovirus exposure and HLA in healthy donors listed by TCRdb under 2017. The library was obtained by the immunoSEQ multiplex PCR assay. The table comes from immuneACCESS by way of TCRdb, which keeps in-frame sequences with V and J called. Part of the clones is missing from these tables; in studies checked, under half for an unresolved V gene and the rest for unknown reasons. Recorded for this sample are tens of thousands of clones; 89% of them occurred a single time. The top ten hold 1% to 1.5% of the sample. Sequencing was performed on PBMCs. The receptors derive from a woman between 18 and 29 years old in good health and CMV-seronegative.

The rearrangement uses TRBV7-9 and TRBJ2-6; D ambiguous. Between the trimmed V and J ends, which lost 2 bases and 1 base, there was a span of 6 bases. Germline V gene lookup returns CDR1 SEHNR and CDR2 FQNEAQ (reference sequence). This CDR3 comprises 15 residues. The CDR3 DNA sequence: TGTGCCAGCAGCTTATTTCTTTCTGGGGCCAACGTCCTGACTTTC. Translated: CASSLFLSGANVLTF.

The CDR3 nucleotides read TGTGCCAGCAGTCGGGGACTAGCGTACGAGCAGTACTTC. It codes for CASSRGLAYEQYF. The chain uses TRBV6-6 and TRBJ2-7, with 10 bases matching TRBD2. V lost 5 bases, J lost 4 bases, and 2 bases stayed unmatched. The CDR3 has 13 amino acids. Per the germline V gene, CDR1 is MNHNY and CDR2 is SVGAGI (reference sequence).

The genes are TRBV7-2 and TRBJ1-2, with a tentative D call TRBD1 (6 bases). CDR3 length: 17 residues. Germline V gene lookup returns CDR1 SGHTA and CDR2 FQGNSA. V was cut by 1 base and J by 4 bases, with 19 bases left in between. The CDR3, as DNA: TGTGCCAGCAGCTTAGATAGGCACAGGGCTAATACCTATGGCTACACCTTC. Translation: CASSLDRHRANTYGYTF.

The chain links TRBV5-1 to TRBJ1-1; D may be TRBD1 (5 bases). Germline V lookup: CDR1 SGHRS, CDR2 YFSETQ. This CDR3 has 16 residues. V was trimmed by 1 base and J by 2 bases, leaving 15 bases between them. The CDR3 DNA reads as TGCGCCAGCAGCTTGTTTCCGGGACTGAGAAACACTGAAGCTTTCTTT. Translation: CASSLFPGLRNTEAFF.

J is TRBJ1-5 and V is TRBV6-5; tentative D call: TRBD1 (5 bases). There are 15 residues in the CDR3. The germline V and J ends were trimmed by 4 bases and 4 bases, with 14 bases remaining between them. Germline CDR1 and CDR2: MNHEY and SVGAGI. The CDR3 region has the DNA TGTGCCAGCAGTTCTCCGGGGGGTAGGAATCAGCCCCAGCATTTT. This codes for CASSSPGGRNQPQHF.

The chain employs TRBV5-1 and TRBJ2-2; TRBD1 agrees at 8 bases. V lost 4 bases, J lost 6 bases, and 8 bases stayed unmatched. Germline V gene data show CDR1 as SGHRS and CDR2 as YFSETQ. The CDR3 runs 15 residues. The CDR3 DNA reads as TGCGCCAGCAGCCCCTACTACAGGGGGTCCGGGGAGCTGTTTTTT. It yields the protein CASSPYYRGSGELFF.

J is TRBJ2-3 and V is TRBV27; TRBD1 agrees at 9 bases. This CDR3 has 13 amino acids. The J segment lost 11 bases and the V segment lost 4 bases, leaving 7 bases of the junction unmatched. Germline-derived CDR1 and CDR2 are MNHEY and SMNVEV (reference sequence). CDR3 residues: CASSSRDRVWQYF. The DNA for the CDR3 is TGTGCCAGCAGTTCCCGGGACAGGGTGTGGCAGTATTTT.

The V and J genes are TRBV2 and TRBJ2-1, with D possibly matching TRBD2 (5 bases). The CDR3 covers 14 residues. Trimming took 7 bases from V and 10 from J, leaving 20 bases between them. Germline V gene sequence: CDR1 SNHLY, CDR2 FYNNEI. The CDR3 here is CASNWEHDGWEQFF. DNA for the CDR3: TGTGCCAGCAACTGGGAGCACGACGGTTGGGAGCAGTTCTTC.

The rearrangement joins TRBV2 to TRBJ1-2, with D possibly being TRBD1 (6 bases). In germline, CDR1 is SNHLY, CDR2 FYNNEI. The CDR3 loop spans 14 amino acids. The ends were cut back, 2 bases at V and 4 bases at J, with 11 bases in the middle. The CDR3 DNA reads TGTGCCAGCAGTGAACGGGGGGCCTCCTATGGCTACACCTTC. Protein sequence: CASSERGASYGYTF.